This TCR beta chain was sequenced for a study of CD8 T cells in Susac syndrome. At the level of the study: The sequenced Susac syndrome patients included six who had clinically active disease and roughly 8 who were in remission.

As judged by recently defined diagnostic criteria, patients with Susac syndrome had definite or probable disease. RNA was extracted with the RNeasy kit, and a quantity of about 0.45 to 1 ug was reverse transcribed using random hexamers. Amplification of TCR beta CDR3 spanned 54 Vbeta and 13 Jbeta via immunoSEQ multiplex PCR. Via MiXCR, TCRdb re-called the immunoSEQ multiplex PCR reads, giving one row per CDR3 protein. The repertoire holds roughly 180,000 distinct CDR3 sequences, with just under 95% as singletons. The CDR3 has 12 amino acids. Trimming left V 6 bases short and J 5 bases short, with 10 bases between.

The sequenced sample was CD4+ T cells from PBMCs. The J gene is TRBJ1-1, the V gene TRBV12-3 or TRBV12-4; D is undetermined. This sequence originates from a human donor with Susac syndrome. This CDR3 reads CASSLQETEAFF. The DNA for the CDR3 is TGTGCCAGCAGCCTTCAGGAGACTGAAGCTTTCTTT.